Below are 25 T cell receptor beta chains sequenced from a single sample in a study of blood T cell repertoires in COVID-19. Libraries were prepared by immunoSEQ multiplex PCR; TCRdb keeps only in-frame clonotypes and omits some of them. The table lists just under 65,000 clones, 80% to 85% of them singletons. Material: peripheral blood. Every receptor here comes from a human donor in a cohort sampled during active COVID-19.

The chain couples TRBV4-1 to TRBJ2-5; 11 bases line up with TRBD2. The CDR3 is 15 amino acids. J gave up 5 bases and V 4 bases, and 6 bases lay outside the gene matches. Per germline, CDR1 MGHRA and CDR2 YSYEKL. CDR3 nucleotides: TGCGCCAGCAGCCCTGGACTAGCGGGTGGCGAGACCCAGTACTTC. As protein: CASSPGLAGGETQYF.

This rearrangement joins TRBV12-3 or TRBV12-4 to TRBJ1-1; no clear D. V gave up 4 bases and J gave up 1 base, with 7 bases separating them. The CDR3 runs to 13 residues. In DNA, the CDR3 is TGTGCCAGCAGTTCCCGGGGGAACACTGAAGCTTTCTTT. Translating it yields CASSSRGNTEAFF.

The chain is built from TRBV5-1 and TRBJ1-1; 9 positions match TRBD1. The junction had 9 bases not matched to a gene; V was cut back by 1 base and J by 8 bases. There are 15 residues in the CDR3. Germline V gene data show CDR1 as SGHRS and CDR2 as YFSETQ. The CDR3, as DNA: TGCGCCAGCAGCTTGTTGGGACAGGGAATAAACGAAGCTTTCTTT. This gives the protein CASSLLGQGINEAFF.

V gene TRBV5-1 combines with J gene TRBJ2-7, with a weak D call TRBD1 (5 bases). CDR1 and CDR2 (germline): SGHRS, YFSETQ. The CDR3 is 16 residues long. The germline V and J ends were trimmed by 0 bases and 5 bases, with 18 bases remaining between them. The CDR3 sequence is CASSLVGNYKGDEQYF. DNA for the CDR3: TGCGCCAGCAGCTTGGTGGGAAACTATAAAGGGGACGAGCAGTACTTC.

This chain connects TRBV7-8 to TRBJ2-7; D gene unclear. With 4 bases removed from V and 2 bases from J, the gap between germline ends came to 9 bases. The CDR3 totals 13 residues. CDR1 is SGHVS, CDR2 FQNEAQ, per germline. The chain's CDR3 is CASSSNRPYEQYF. CDR3 bases: TGTGCCAGCAGCTCCAACAGACCCTACGAGCAGTACTTC.

The V call is TRBV5-5, the J call TRBJ1-2; 7 bases align to TRBD1. Per the germline V gene, CDR1 is SGHKS and CDR2 is YYEKEE (reference sequence). This CDR3 region has 18 residues. With 0 bases clipped from V and 4 bases from J, the junction kept 15 bases outside the gene matches. This CDR3 is CASSLGPGARQGGYGYTF. The CDR3, as DNA: TGTGCCAGCAGCTTGGGCCCAGGGGCCAGACAGGGCGGCTATGGCTACACCTTC.

This chain connects TRBV18 to TRBJ1-1, with D possibly being TRBD1 (6 bases). This CDR3 contains 13 residues. Germline lookup yields CDR1 KGHSH and CDR2 LQKENI. Trimming shortened V by 6 bases and J by 1 base, and 9 bases separated the two germline ends. Written as DNA, the CDR3 is TGTGCCAGCTCTCCGGGACAGAACACTGAAGCTTTCTTT. As protein: CASSPGQNTEAFF.

The chain employs TRBV18 and TRBJ1-4; D is unclear. This CDR3 has 16 amino acids. V was pared by 3 bases and J by 7 bases, with 18 bases between. From germline, CDR1 is KGHSH and CDR2 LQKENI. As DNA, the CDR3 is TGTGCCAGCTCACCCTACACACCCCAAGCAGGTGAAAAACTGTTTTTT. It encodes CASSPYTPQAGEKLFF.

The chain carries TRBV6-5 and TRBJ2-7; 7 positions match TRBD1. V gave up 6 bases and J gave up 2 bases; unmatched junction bases: 7. CDR1 and CDR2 from the germline V gene are MNHEY and SVGAGI. The CDR3 is 14 residues long. As DNA, the CDR3 is TGTGCCAGCAGCCGACCCGGGACAGCCTACGAGCAGTACTTC. It translates to CASSRPGTAYEQYF.

The V gene is TRBV6-5, the J gene TRBJ1-1; D unclear. The CDR3 spans 14 residues. V was shortened by 2 bases and J by 5 bases, with 12 bases between the two germline ends. The germline V gene has CDR1 MNHEY and CDR2 SVGAGI. In nucleotides, the CDR3 is TGTGCCAGCAGTTACGACCACCCGGGGACTGAAGCTTTCTTT. This encodes CASSYDHPGTEAFF.

The chain employs TRBV2 and TRBJ2-5; 7 bases agree with TRBD1. After removal of 4 bases from V and 4 bases from J, the junction contained 9 bases not matched to a gene. There are 15 residues in the CDR3. Germline CDR1 SNHLY, CDR2 FYNNEI. The CDR3 here is CASSVMGQKTETQYF. Written as DNA, the CDR3 is TGTGCCAGCAGTGTAATGGGACAGAAGACAGAGACCCAGTACTTC.

The genes are TRBV27 and TRBJ2-3; 10 bases line up with TRBD1. V trimming: 5 bases; J trimming: 3 bases; junction bases outside the gene matches: 11. The germline CDR1 and CDR2 sequences are MNHEY and SMNVEV (reference sequence). The CDR3 consists of 17 residues. In DNA, the CDR3 is TGTGCCAGCAGTCAGAGAATCCGGGACAGGGGAACAGATACGCAGTATTTT. It yields the protein CASSQRIRDRGTDTQYF.

The chain recombines TRBV7-8 with TRBJ1-2, with TRBD1 matching 8 bases. CDR3 size: 17 residues. The V gene end was trimmed by 3 bases and the J gene end by 0 bases; junction bases not matched to a gene: 9. Germline loops: CDR1 SGHVS, CDR2 FQNEAQ. This CDR3 is CASSLDYQGATNYGYTF. The CDR3 DNA sequence: TGTGCCAGCAGCTTGGATTATCAGGGGGCGACTAACTATGGCTACACCTTC.

The gene calls are TRBV5-1 and TRBJ1-2; TRBD1 aligns across 10 bases. This CDR3 region has 15 residues. Trimming at V came to 5 bases and at J to 6 bases, leaving 10 bases not matched to a gene. Germline-derived CDR1 and CDR2 are SGHRS and YFSETQ. The chain's CDR3 is CASSLTGTGADGYTF. The CDR3 coding sequence is TGCGCCAGCAGTTTGACCGGGACAGGGGCTGATGGCTACACCTTC.

J is TRBJ1-1 and V is TRBV6-5; the D is unclear. Germline V CDR1 and CDR2: MNHEY, SVGAGI. Trimming pared 2 bases from V and 13 bases from J, leaving 17 bases between. This CDR3 has 13 amino acids. The CDR3 loop reads CASSYDGDFSHFF. Written as DNA, the CDR3 is TGTGCCAGCAGTTACGATGGCGACTTTTCTCATTTCTTT.

V usage is TRBV5-1 and J usage is TRBJ2-7; a weak D match, TRBD1 (7 bases). The CDR3 covers 14 residues. The V end lost 0 bases, the J end lost 5 bases, and 12 bases lay between the germline ends. CDR1 SGHRS and CDR2 YFSETQ come from the germline V gene. The CDR3 is CASSLGRGLDEQYF. CDR3 DNA sequence: TGCGCCAGCAGCTTGGGGAGGGGGCTAGACGAGCAGTACTTC.

The CDR3 nucleotides read TGTGCCAGCAACGCGGACAGGGGGTCTCGCGAGCAGTACTTC. Its protein product is CASNADRGSREQYF. The chain couples TRBV28 to TRBJ2-7; 10 bases agree with TRBD1. The J segment lost 6 bases and the V segment lost 7 bases, leaving 9 bases of the junction unmatched. The CDR3 consists of 14 residues. Germline lookup yields CDR1 MDHEN and CDR2 SYDVKM.

The V call is TRBV28, the J call TRBJ1-2; 7 nucleotides match TRBD1. CDR1 is MDHEN, CDR2 SYDVKM, per germline. The CDR3 is made up of 14 amino acids. After removal of 7 bases from V and 5 bases from J, the junction contained 10 bases not matched to a gene. The DNA for the CDR3 is TGTGCCAGCAACCCAAACAGGGGAAGGTATGGCTACACCTTC. This translates into CASNPNRGRYGYTF.

The CDR3 here is CASSSPGTLDGYTF. The DNA of the CDR3 is TGTGCCAGCAGCTCCCCGGGGACTTTGGATGGCTACACCTTC. This chain joins TRBV7-9 and TRBJ1-2, with a tentative D call TRBD1 (5 bases). The V gene lost 4 bases and the J gene lost 6 bases, with 15 bases spanning the gap. This CDR3 has 14 amino acids. The V gene's germline CDR1 is SEHNR and CDR2 FQNEAQ (reference sequence).

J is TRBJ2-7 and V is TRBV5-4; 7 bases are shared with TRBD1. The CDR3 loop spans 14 amino acids. CDR1 and CDR2 (germline): SGHNT, YYREEE (reference sequence). With 4 bases clipped from V and 6 bases from J, the junction kept 10 bases outside the gene matches. CDR3 coding DNA: TGTGCCAGCAGCCGAAACAGGGGTGGAAGCGAGCAGTACTTC. Its translation: CASSRNRGGSEQYF.

This chain uses TRBV7-9 with TRBJ2-5; no clear D gene. Trimming shortened V by 1 base and J by 4 bases, and 7 bases separated the two germline ends. The CDR3 sequence is 13 residues long. The germline V gene has CDR1 SEHNR and CDR2 FQNEAQ (reference sequence). CDR3 nucleotide sequence: TGTGCCAGCAGCTTAGGGTCGGGAGAGACCCAGTACTTC. Translation gives CASSLGSGETQYF.

The CDR3 nucleotides read TGCGCCAGCAGCTTGGGAGGACAGAACTATGGCTACACCTTC. Protein: CASSLGGQNYGYTF. The rearrangement joins TRBV5-1 to TRBJ1-2, with TRBD1 as a possible D gene (6 bases). The V and J ends lost 0 bases and 2 bases respectively, with 8 bases between them. The CDR3 contains 14 residues. Germline loops: CDR1 SGHRS, CDR2 YFSETQ.

This clone appeared a few times. This chain joins TRBV7-9 and TRBJ1-1; the D gene is possibly TRBD1 (6 bases). CDR3 length: 15 amino acids. Germline CDR1 and CDR2: SEHNR and FQNEAQ (reference sequence). Between the trimmed V and J ends, which lost 2 bases and 6 bases, there was a span of 16 bases. The CDR3 spells CASSLRNGQSAEAFF. The CDR3 coding sequence is TGTGCCAGCAGCTTACGAAACGGACAGAGCGCTGAAGCTTTCTTT.

V is TRBV6-5 and J is TRBJ1-5; 7 bases are shared with TRBD1. Germline assignment: CDR1 MNHEY and CDR2 SVGAGI. The CDR3 is made up of 15 amino acids. After removal of 5 bases from V and 6 bases from J, the junction contained 10 bases not matched to a gene. Written as DNA, the CDR3 is TGTGCCAGCAGTAATCGACAGGGCCCGGCTCAGCCCCAGCATTTT. It translates to CASSNRQGPAQPQHF.

This clone was observed a few times. CDR3 in DNA: TGTGCCACCGAACAGGGGAGGCCCGGGGAGCTGTTTTTT. Its translation is CATEQGRPGELFF. V and J are TRBV19 and TRBJ2-2; D may be TRBD1 (7 bases). CDR3 size: 13 residues. Trimming stripped 10 bases from V and 6 bases from J, with 15 bases between. Germline V gene lookup returns CDR1 LNHDA and CDR2 SQIVND (reference sequence). Filled out from reference TRBV19 and TRBJ2-2, the complete variable domain reads DGGITQSPKYLFRKEGQNVTLSCEQNLNHDAMYWYRQDPGQGLRLIYYSQIVNDFQKGDIAEGYSVSREKKESFPLTVTSAQKNPTAFYLCATEQGRPGELFFGEGSRLTVL.